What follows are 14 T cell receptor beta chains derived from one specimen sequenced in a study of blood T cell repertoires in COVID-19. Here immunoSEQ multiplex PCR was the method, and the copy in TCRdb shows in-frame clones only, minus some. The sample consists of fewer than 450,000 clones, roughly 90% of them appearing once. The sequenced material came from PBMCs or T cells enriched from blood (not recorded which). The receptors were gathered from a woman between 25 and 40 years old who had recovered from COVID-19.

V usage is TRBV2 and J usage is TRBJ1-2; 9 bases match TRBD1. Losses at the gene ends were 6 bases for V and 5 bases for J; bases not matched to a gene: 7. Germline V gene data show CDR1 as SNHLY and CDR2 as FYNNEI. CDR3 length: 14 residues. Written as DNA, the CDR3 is TGTGCCAGCAGGGGACAGGGAGGAGTATATGGCTACACCTTC. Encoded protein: CASRGQGGVYGYTF.

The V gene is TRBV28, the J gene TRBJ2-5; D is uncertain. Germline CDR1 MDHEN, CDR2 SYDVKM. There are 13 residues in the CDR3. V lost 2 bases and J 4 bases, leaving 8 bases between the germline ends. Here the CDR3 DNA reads TGTGCCAGCAGTTTACCGAGGAGAGAGACCCAGTACTTC. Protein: CASSLPRRETQYF.

The CDR3 nucleotides read TGCGCCAGCAGTGCCTACAGGGGTGCCTCCTACGAGCAGTACTTC. This translates into CASSAYRGASYEQYF. The chain carries TRBV10-2 and TRBJ2-7, with 7 bases lining up with TRBD1. Germline CDR1 WSHSY, CDR2 SAAADI. The CDR3 is 15 residues long. With 4 bases clipped from V and 0 bases from J, the junction kept 6 bases outside the gene matches.

CDR3 sequence reads: CASGGDADGYTF. The CDR3 DNA is TGTGCCAGTGGCGGGGATGCCGATGGCTACACCTTC. V and J are TRBV19 and TRBJ1-2; D is unclear. The CDR3 runs 12 residues. Germline V CDR1 and CDR2: LNHDA, SQIVND (reference sequence). The V end was cut by 8 bases, the J end by 6 bases, with 13 bases between.

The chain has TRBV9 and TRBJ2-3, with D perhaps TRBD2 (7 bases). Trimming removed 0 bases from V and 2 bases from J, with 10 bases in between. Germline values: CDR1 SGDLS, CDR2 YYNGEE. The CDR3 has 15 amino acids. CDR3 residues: CASSVVAGATDTQYF. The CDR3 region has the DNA TGTGCCAGCAGCGTAGTTGCGGGGGCCACAGATACGCAGTATTTT.

CDR3 region: CASSLQWGGEKLFF. In DNA form, the CDR3 reads TGCGCCAGCAGCCTCCAATGGGGGGGTGAAAAACTGTTTTTT. The rearrangement uses TRBV4-1 and TRBJ1-4; tentative D call: TRBD1 (5 bases). V was cut by 4 bases and J by 7 bases, with 13 bases left in between. CDR1 MGHRA and CDR2 YSYEKL come from the germline V gene. The CDR3 has 14 residues.

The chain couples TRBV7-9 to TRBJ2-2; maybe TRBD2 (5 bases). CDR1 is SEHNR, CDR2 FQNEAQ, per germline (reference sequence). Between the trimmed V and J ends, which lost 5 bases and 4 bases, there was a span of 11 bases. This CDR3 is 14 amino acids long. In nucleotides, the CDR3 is TGTGCCAGCAGCCGCGCGGGCGGCACCGGGGAGCTGTTTTTT. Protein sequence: CASSRAGGTGELFF.

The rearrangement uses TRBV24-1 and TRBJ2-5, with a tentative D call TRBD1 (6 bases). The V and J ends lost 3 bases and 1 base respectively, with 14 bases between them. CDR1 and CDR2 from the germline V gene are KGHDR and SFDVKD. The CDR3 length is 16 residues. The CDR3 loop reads CATSDRGQGSQETQYF. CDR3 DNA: TGTGCCACCAGTGATAGAGGGCAGGGGTCCCAAGAGACCCAGTACTTC.

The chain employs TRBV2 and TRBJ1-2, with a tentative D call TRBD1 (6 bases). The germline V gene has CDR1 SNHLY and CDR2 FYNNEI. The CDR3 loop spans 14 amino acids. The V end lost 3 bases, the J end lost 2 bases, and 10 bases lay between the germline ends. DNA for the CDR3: TGTGCCAGCAGTGATCGGACAGTCAACTATGGCTACACCTTC. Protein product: CASSDRTVNYGYTF.

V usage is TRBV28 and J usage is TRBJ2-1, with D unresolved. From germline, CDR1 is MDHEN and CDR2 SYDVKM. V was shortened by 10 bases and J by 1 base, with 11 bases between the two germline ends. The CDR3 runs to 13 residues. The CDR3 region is CAIQLGSYNEQFF. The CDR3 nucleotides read TGTGCCATCCAGCTCGGGTCCTACAATGAGCAGTTCTTC.

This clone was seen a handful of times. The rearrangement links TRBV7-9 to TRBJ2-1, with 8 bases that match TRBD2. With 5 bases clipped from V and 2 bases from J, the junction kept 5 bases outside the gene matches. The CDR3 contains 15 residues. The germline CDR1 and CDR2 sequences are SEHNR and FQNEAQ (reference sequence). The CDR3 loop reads CASSQSGGAYNEQFF. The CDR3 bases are TGTGCCAGCAGCCAAAGCGGGGGAGCCTACAATGAGCAGTTCTTC.

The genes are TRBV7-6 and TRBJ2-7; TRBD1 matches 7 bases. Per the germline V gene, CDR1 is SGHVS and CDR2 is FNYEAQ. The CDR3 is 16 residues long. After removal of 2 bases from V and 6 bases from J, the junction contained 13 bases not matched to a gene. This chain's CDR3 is CASSLTTGISTSEQYF. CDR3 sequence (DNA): TGTGCCAGCAGCTTAACGACAGGGATCTCCACTAGCGAGCAGTACTTC.

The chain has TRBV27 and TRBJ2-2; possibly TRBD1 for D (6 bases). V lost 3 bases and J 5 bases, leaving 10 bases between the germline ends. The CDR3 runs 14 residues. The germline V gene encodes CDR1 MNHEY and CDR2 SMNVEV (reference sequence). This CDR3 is CASSFSGQTGELFF. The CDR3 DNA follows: TGTGCCAGCAGTTTTTCAGGACAGACCGGGGAGCTGTTTTTT.

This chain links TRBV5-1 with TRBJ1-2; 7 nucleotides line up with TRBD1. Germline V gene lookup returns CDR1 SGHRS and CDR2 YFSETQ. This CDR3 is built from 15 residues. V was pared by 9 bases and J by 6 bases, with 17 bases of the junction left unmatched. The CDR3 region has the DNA TGCGCCACCTCGCAGGGGGTTTCTGGGGTTCATGGCTACACCTTC. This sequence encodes CATSQGVSGVHGYTF. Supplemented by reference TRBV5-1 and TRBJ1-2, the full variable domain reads KAGVTQTPRYLIKTRGQQVTLSCSPISGHRSVSWYQQTPGQGLQFLFEYFSETQRNKGNFPGRFSGRQFSNSRSEMNVSTLELGDSALYLCATSQGVSGVHGYTFGSGTRLTVV.